This TCR beta chain was captured by sequencing in a study of T cell responses to AZD1222 COVID-19 vaccine. Method: immunoSEQ multiplex PCR; TCRdb's copy keeps in-frame clones and lacks some. The table lists over 85,000 clones, roughly 90% of them singletons. Of note for this clone: Its specificity is not known.

General study results and limits: Mapped onto spike, vaccine-associated CD4 TCRs spanned it and were dominant at 160-218 and 743-854. Females made up more of the donors, who were largely white British, and clonal diversity may have come out too low. Of spike-specific TCRs, nearly half reportedly target regions left unmutated in variants.

Material: peripheral blood, obtained 28 days after the second AZD1222 dose. This TCR was sampled from an adult who received the AZD1222 COVID-19 vaccine.

The CDR3 protein is CASSQPRTSGESSRTDTQYF. As DNA, the CDR3 is TGCGCCAGCAGCCAACCCCGGACTAGCGGGGAGTCATCTCGCACAGATACGCAGTATTTT. The chain has TRBV4-3 and TRBJ2-3, with 12 positions matching TRBD2. This CDR3 spans 20 amino acids. With V trimmed by 2 bases and J by 1 base, 13 bases remained unmatched. The germline CDR1 and CDR2 sequences are LGHNA and YSLEER.